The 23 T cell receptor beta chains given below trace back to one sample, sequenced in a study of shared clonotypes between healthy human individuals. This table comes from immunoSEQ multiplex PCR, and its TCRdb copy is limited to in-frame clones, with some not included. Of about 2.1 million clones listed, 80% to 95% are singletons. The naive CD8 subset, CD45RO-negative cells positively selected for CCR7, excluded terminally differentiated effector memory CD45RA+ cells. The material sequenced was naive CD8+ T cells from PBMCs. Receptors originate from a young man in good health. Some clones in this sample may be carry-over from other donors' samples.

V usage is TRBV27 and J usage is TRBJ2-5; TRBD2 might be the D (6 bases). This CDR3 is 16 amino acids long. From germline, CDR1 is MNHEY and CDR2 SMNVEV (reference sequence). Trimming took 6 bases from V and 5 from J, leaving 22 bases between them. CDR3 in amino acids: CASSPSRRRLVETQYF. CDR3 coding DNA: TGTGCCAGCAGCCCCTCCAGGCGGAGACTAGTCGAGACCCAGTACTTC.

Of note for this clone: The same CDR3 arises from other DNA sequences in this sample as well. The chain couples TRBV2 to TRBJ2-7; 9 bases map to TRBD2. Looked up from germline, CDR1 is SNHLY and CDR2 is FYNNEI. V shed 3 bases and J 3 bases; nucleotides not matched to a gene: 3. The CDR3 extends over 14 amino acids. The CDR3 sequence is CASSEGLADYEQYF. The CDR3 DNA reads TGTGCCAGCAGTGAGGGACTAGCTGACTACGAGCAGTACTTC.

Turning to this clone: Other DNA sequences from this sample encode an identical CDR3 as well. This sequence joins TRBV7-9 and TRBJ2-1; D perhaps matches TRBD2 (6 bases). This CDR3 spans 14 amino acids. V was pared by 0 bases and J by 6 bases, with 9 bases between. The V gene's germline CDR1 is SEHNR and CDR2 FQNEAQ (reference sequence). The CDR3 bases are TGTGCCAGCAGCTTAGCGCCCGGGGGCAATGAGCAGTTCTTC. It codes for CASSLAPGGNEQFF.

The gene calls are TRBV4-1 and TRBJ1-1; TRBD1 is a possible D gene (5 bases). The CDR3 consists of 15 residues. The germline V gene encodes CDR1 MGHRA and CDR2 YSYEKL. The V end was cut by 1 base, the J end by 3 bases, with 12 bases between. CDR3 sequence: CASSQGGGEYTEAFF. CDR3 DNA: TGCGCCAGCAGCCAAGGGGGGGGAGAGTACACTGAAGCTTTCTTT.

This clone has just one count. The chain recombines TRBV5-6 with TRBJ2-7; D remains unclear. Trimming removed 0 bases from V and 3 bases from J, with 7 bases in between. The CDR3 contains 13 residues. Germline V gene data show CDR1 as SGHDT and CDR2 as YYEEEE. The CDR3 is CASSLDSRYEQYF. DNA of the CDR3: TGTGCCAGCAGCTTGGACAGTCGCTACGAGCAGTACTTC.

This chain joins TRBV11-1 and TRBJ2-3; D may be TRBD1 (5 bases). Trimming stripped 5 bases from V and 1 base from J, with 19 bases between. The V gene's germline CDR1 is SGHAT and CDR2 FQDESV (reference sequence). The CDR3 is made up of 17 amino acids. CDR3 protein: CASSDREGVPRTDTQYF. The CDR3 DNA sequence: TGTGCCAGCAGCGATAGGGAAGGGGTGCCACGCACAGATACGCAGTATTTT.

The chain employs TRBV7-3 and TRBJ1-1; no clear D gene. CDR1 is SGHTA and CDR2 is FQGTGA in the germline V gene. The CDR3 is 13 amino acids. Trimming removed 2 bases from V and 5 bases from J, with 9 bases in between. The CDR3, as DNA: TGTGCCAGCAGCTTATATGAGCGGACTGAAGCTTTCTTT. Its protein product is CASSLYERTEAFF.

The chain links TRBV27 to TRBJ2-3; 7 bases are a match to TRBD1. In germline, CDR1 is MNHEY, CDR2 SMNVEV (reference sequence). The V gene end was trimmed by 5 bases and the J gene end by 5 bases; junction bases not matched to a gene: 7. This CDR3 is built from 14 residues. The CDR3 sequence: CASSTTGSGDTQYF. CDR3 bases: TGTGCCAGCAGTACGACAGGGTCAGGAGATACGCAGTATTTT.

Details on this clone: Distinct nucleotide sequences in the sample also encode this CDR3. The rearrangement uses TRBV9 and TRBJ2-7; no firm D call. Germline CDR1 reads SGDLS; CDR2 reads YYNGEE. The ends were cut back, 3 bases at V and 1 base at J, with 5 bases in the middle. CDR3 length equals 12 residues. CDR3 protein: CASSGLSYEQYF. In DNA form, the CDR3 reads TGTGCCAGCAGCGGCCTTTCCTACGAGCAGTACTTC.

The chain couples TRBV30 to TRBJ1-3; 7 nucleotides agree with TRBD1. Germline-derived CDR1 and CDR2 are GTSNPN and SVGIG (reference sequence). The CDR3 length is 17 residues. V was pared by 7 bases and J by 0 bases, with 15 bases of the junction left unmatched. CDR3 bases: TGTGCCTCCCACTTATACGACAGGGCCCACTCTGGAAACACCATATATTTT. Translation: CASHLYDRAHSGNTIYF.

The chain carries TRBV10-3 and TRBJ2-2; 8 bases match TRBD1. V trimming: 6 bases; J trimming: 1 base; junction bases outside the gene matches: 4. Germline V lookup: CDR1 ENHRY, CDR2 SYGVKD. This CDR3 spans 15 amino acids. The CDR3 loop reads CAIRHGTGNTGELFF. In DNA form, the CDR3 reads TGTGCCATCAGACATGGGACAGGGAACACCGGGGAGCTGTTTTTT.

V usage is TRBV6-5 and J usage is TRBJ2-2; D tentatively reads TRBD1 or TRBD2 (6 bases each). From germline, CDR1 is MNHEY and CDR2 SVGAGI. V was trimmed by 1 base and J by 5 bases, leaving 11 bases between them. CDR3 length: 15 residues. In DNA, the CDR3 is TGTGCCAGCAGTTACTTTGGGGGGCGAACCGGGGAGCTGTTTTTT. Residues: CASSYFGGRTGELFF.

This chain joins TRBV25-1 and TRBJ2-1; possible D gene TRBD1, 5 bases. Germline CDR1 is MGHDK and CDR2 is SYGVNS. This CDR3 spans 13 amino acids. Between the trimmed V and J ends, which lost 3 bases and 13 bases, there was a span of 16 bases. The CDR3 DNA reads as TGTGCCAGCAGTGAGCCCCCGGACATTCCACAGTTCTTC. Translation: CASSEPPDIPQFF. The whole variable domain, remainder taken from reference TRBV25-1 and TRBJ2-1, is EADIYQTPRYLVIGTGKKITLECSQTMGHDKMYWYQQDPGMELHLIHYSYGVNSTEKGDLSSESTVSRIRTEHFPLTLESARPSHTSQYLCASSEPPDIPQFFGPGTRLTVL.

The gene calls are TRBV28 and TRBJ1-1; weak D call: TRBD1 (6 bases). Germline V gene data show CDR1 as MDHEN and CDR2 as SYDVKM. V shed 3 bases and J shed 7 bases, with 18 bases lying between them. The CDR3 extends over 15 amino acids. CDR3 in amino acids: CASSLSPRGGDEAFF. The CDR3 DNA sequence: TGTGCCAGCAGTTTGTCTCCCAGGGGTGGGGATGAAGCTTTCTTT.

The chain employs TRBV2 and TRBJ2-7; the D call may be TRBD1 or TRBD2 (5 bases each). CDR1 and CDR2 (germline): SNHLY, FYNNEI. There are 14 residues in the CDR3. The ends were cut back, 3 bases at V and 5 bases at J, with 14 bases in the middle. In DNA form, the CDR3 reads TGTGCCAGCAGTGATCGGGACCCTGCGAACGAGCAGTACTTC. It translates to CASSDRDPANEQYF.

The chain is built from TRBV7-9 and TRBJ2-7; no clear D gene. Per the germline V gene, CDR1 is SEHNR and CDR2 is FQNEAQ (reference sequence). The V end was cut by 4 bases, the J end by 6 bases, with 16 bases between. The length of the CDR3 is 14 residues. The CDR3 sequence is CASSSSDGHVEQYF. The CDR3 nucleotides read TGTGCCAGCAGCTCCAGTGACGGGCATGTCGAGCAGTACTTC.

CDR3 in DNA: TGTGCCAGCAGTCCCCTGCGGTCGGGAGATACGCAGTATTTT. This translates into CASSPLRSGDTQYF. The J gene is TRBJ2-3, the V gene TRBV27; D is undetermined. Trimming cost V 5 bases and J 5 bases, with 14 bases left between them. The CDR3 loop spans 14 amino acids. Germline loops: CDR1 MNHEY, CDR2 SMNVEV (reference sequence).

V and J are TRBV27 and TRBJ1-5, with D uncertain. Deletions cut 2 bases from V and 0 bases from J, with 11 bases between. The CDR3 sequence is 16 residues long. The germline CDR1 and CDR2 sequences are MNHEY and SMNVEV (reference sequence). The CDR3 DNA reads TGTGCCAGCAGTTTACGAGGGCCCGGTAGCAATCAGCCCCAGCATTTT. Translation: CASSLRGPGSNQPQHF.

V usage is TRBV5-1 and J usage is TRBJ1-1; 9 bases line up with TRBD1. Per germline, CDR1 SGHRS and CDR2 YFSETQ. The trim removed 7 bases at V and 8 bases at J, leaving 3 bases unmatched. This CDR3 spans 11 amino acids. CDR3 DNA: TGCGCCAGCGGGGGGACAGGGGAAGCTTTCTTT. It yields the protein CASGGTGEAFF.

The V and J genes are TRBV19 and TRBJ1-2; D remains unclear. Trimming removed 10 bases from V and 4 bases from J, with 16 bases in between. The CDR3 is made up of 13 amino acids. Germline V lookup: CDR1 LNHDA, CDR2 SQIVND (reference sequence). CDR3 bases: TGTGCCACCACCCTAGGGTCGAGCTATGGCTACACCTTC. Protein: CATTLGSSYGYTF. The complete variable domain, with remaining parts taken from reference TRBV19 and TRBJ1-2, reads DGGITQSPKYLFRKEGQNVTLSCEQNLNHDAMYWYRQDPGQGLRLIYYSQIVNDFQKGDIAEGYSVSREKKESFPLTVTSAQKNPTAFYLCATTLGSSYGYTFGSGTRLTVV.

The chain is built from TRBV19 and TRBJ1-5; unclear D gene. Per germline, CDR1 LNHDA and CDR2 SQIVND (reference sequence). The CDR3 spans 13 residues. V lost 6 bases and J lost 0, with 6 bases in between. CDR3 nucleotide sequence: TGTGCCAGTAGGGATTATAGCAATCAGCCCCAGCATTTT. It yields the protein CASRDYSNQPQHF.

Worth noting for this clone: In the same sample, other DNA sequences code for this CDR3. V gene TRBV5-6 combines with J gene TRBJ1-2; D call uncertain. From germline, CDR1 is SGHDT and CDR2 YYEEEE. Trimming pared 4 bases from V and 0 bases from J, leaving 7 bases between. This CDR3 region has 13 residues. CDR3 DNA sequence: TGTGCCAGCAGCCCCGGACCTAACTATGGCTACACCTTC. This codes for CASSPGPNYGYTF.

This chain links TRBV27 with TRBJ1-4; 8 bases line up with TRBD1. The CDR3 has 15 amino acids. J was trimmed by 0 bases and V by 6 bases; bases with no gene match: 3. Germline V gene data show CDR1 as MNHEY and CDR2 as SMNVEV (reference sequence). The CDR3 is CASRGQVATNEKLFF. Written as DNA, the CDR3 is TGTGCCAGCAGGGGACAGGTTGCAACTAATGAAAAACTGTTTTTT. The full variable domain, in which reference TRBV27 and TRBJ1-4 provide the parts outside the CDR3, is EAQVTQNPRYLITVTGKKLTVTCSQNMNHEYMSWYRQDPGLGLRQIYYSMNVEVTDKGDVPEGYKVSRKEKRNFPLILESPSPNQTSLYFCASRGQVATNEKLFFGSGTQLSVL.